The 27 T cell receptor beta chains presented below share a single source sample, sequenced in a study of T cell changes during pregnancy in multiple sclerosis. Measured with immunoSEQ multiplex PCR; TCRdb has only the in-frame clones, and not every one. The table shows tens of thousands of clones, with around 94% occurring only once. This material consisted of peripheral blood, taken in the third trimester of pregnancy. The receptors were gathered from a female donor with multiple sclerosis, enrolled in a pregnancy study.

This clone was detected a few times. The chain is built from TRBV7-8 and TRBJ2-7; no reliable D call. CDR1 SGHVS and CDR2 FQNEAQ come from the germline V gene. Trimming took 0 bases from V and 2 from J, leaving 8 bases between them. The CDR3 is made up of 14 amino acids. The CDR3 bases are TGTGCCAGCAGCTTAGCGACGGGTCCCTACGAGCAGTACTTC. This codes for CASSLATGPYEQYF.

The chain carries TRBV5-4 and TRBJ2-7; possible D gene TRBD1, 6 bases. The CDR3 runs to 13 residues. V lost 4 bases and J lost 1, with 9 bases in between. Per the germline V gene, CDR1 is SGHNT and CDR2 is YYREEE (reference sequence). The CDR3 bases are TGTGCCAGCAGCAACAGGGCTTCCTACGAGCAGTACTTC. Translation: CASSNRASYEQYF.

Here the CDR3 reads CASSRNLAGDTQYF. CDR3 in DNA: TGTGCCAGTAGTCGTAACTTAGCAGGGGATACGCAGTATTTT. The chain combines TRBV19 with TRBJ2-3; possible D gene TRBD1, 5 bases. The CDR3 totals 14 residues. Trimming pared 5 bases from V and 6 bases from J, leaving 15 bases between. Germline V gives CDR1 LNHDA, CDR2 SQIVND (reference sequence).

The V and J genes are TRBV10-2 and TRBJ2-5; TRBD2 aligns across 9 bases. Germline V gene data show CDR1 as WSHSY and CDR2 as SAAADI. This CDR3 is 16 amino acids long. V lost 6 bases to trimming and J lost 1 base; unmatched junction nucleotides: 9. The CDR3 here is CASRGLAGPPQETQYF. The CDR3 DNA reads TGCGCCAGCAGGGGTCTAGCGGGACCCCCCCAAGAGACCCAGTACTTC.

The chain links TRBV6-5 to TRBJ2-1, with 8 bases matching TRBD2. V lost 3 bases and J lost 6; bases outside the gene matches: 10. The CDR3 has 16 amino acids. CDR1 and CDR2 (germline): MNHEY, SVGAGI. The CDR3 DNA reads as TGTGCCAGCAGTTATATTATGAGCGGGAGAAGCAATGAGCAGTTCTTC. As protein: CASSYIMSGRSNEQFF.

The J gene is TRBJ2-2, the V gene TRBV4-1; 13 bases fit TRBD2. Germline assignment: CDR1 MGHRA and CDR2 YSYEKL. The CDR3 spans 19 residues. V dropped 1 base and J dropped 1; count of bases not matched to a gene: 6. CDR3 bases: TGCGCCAGCAGCCAAGGGGGACTAGCGGGGACCTGGAACACCGGGGAGCTGTTTTTT. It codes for CASSQGGLAGTWNTGELFF.

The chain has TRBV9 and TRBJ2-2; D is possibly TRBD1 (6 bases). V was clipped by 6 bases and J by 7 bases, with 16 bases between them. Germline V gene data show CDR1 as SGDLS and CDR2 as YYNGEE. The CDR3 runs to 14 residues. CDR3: CASTPGQGHGELFF. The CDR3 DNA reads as TGTGCCAGCACCCCCGGGCAGGGGCACGGGGAGCTGTTTTTT.

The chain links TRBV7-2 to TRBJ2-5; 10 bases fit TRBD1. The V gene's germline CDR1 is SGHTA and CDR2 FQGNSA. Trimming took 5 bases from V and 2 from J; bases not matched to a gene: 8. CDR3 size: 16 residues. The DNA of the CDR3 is TGTGCCAGCAGCCTTGAGGGACAGGGGAGGCAAGAGACCCAGTACTTC. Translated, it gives CASSLEGQGRQETQYF.

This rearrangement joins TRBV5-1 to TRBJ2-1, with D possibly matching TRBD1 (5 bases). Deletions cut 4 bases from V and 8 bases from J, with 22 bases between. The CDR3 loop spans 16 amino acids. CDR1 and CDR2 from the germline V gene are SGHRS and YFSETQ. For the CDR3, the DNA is TGCGCCAGCAGCGTGATGCATCTGGCAAAAGGGGATGAGCAGTTCTTC. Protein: CASSVMHLAKGDEQFF.

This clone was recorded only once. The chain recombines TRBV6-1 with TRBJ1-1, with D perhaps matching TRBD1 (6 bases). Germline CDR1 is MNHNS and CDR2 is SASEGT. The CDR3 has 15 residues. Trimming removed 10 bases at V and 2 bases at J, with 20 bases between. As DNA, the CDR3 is TGTGCCACCAGACTCCTGGGGGGGGCCAACACTGAAGCTTTCTTT. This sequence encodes CATRLLGGANTEAFF.

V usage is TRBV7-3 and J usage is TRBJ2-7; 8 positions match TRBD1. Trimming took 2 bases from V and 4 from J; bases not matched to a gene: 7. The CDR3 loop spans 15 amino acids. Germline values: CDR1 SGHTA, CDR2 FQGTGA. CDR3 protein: CASSLVPRGRYEQYF. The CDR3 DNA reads TGTGCCAGCAGCTTAGTACCCAGGGGGCGGTACGAGCAGTACTTC.

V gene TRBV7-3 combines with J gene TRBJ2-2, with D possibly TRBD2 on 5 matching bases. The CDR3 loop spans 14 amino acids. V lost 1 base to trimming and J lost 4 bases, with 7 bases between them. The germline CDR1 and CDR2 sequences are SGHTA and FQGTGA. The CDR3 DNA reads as TGTGCCAGCAGCTTAATCGCGGGCACCGGGGAGCTGTTTTTT. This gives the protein CASSLIAGTGELFF.

The CDR3 DNA sequence: TGCAGCGTTGAAGACGCACGGTCCTACGAGCAGTACTTC. Translated: CSVEDARSYEQYF. The rearrangement uses TRBV29-1 and TRBJ2-7, with D unresolved. Germline loops: CDR1 SQVTM, CDR2 ANQGSEA. The CDR3 is 13 amino acids. The V end lost 0 bases, the J end lost 1 base, and 7 bases lay between the germline ends.

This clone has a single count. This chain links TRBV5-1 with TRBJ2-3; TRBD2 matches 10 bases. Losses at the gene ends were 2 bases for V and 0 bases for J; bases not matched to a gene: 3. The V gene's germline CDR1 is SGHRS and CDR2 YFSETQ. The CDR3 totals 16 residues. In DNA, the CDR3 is TGCGCCAGCAGCTTAACTAGCGGGGCTAGCACAGATACGCAGTATTTT. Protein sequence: CASSLTSGASTDTQYF.

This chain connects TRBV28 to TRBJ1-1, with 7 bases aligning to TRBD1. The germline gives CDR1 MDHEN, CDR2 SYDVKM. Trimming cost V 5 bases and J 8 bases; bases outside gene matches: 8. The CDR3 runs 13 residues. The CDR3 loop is CASSIPGTAEAFF. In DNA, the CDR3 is TGTGCCAGCAGTATCCCCGGGACAGCCGAAGCTTTCTTT. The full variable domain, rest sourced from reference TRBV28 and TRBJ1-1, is DVKVTQSSRYLVKRTGEKVFLECVQDMDHENMFWYRQDPGLGLRLIYFSYDVKMKEKGDIPEGYSVSREKKERFSLILESASTNQTSMYLCASSIPGTAEAFFGQGTRLTVV.

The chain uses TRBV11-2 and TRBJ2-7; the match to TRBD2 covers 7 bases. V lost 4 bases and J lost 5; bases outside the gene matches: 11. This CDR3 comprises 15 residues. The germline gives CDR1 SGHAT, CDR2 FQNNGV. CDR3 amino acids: CASSSLLGGVHEQYF. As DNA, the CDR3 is TGTGCCAGCAGCTCTCTCCTTGGGGGGGTCCACGAGCAGTACTTC. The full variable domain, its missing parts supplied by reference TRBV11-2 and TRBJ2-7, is EAGVAQSPRYKIIEKRQSVAFWCNPISGHATLYWYQQILGQGPKLLIQFQNNGVVDDSQLPKDRFSAERLKGVDSTLKIQPAKLEDSAVYLCASSSLLGGVHEQYFGPGTRLTVT.

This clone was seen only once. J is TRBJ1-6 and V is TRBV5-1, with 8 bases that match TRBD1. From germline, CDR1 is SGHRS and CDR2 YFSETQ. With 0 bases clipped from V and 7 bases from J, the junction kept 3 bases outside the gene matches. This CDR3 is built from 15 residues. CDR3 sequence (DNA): TGCGCCAGCAGCTTGGCGGACAGGGAAAATTCACCCCTCCACTTT. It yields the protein CASSLADRENSPLHF.

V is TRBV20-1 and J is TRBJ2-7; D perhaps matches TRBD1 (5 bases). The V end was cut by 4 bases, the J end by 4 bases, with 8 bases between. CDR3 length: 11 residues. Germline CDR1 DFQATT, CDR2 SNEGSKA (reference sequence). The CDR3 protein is CSAMDTYEQYF. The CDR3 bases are TGCAGTGCTATGGACACGTACGAGCAGTACTTC.

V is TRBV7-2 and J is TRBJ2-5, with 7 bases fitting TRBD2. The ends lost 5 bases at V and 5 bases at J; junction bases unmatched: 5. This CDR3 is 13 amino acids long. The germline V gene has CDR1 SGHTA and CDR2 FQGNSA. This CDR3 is CASSRTSLETQYF. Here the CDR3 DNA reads TGTGCCAGCAGCCGGACTAGTCTGGAGACCCAGTACTTC.

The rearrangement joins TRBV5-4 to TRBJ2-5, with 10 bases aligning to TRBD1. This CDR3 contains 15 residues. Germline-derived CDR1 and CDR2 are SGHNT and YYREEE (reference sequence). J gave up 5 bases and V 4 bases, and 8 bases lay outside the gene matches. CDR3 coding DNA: TGTGCCAGCAGCCTCCCGACAGGGGGCGGTGAGACCCAGTACTTC. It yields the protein CASSLPTGGGETQYF.

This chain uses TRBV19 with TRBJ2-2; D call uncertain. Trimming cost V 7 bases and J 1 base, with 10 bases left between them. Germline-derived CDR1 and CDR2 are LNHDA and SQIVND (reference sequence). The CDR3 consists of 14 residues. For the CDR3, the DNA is TGTGCCAGTATTCCCAACGGGAACACCGGGGAGCTGTTTTTT. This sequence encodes CASIPNGNTGELFF.

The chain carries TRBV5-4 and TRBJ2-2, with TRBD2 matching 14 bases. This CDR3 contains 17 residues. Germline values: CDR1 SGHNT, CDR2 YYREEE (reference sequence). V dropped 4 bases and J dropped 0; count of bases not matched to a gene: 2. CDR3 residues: CASSPGLAGANTGELFF. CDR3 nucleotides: TGTGCCAGCAGCCCGGGACTAGCGGGAGCGAACACCGGGGAGCTGTTTTTT.

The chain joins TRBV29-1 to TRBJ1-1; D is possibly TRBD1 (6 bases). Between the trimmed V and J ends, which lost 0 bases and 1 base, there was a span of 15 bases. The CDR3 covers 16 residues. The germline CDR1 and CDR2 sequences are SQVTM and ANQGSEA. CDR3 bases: TGCAGCGTTGAAGAGTCGGCCTTGGGGGCGAACACTGAAGCTTTCTTT. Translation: CSVEESALGANTEAFF.

The CDR3 protein is CASSFASQEAFF. For the CDR3, the DNA is TGTGCCAGCAGCTTCGCCTCACAGGAAGCTTTCTTT. J is TRBJ1-1 and V is TRBV5-6; no clear D gene. The V and J ends lost 2 bases and 8 bases respectively, with 10 bases between them. Germline CDR1 SGHDT, CDR2 YYEEEE. There are 12 residues in the CDR3.

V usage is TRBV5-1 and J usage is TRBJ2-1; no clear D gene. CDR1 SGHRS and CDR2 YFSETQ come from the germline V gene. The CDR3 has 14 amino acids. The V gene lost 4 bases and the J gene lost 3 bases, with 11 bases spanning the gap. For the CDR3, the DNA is TGCGCCAGCAGCAGAGGTCAGAACTACAATGAGCAGTTCTTC. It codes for CASSRGQNYNEQFF. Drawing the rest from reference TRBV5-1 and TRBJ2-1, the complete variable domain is KAGVTQTPRYLIKTRGQQVTLSCSPISGHRSVSWYQQTPGQGLQFLFEYFSETQRNKGNFPGRFSGRQFSNSRSEMNVSTLELGDSALYLCASSRGQNYNEQFFGPGTRLTVL.

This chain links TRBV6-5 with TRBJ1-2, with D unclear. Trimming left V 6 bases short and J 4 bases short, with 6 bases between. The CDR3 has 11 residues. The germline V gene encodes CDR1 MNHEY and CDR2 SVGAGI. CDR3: CASRQSYGYTF. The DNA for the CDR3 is TGTGCCAGCAGACAAAGCTATGGCTACACCTTC.

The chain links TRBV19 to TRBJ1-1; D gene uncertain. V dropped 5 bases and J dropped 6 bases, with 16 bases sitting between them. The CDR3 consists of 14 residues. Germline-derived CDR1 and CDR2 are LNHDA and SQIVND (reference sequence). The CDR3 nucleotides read TGTGCCAGTAGTCCAGGACCTGGCGGGGCTGAAGCTTTCTTT. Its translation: CASSPGPGGAEAFF.